A selection of T cell receptor beta chains follows, all from one sample in a study of T cells expressing NK-cell markers. TCRdb reanalyzed the 5' RACE reads and collapses them to one entry per CDR3 protein, without DNA. Recorded for this sample: 150,000 to 200,000 distinct CDR3 sequences. The sequenced sample was blood T cells: a sorted CD56 or NKG2C T cell subset, CD4+ or CD8+ T cells, or bulk PBMC T cells (not recorded which). Receptors originate from a man aged 18 to 70 in good health. Both conserved end residues are part of each CDR3.

v_call,j_call,cdr3_aa
TRBV5-5,TRBJ2-7,CASSSSGWQGSYEQYF
TRBV5-4,TRBJ2-1,CASSLATSGVYGEQFF
TRBV20-1,TRBJ1-2,CSAREGQGEVGYTF
TRBV7-9,TRBJ1-5,CASSLAGRGMPQHF
TRBV27,TRBJ1-2,CASSLSPDRAYGYTF
TRBV20-1,TRBJ1-1,CSARDPEWQGNTEAFF
TRBV7-6,TRBJ2-3,CASSSPVFTDTQYF
TRBV7-6,TRBJ2-3,CASSGPFVADTQYF
TRBV3-1,TRBJ1-2,CASSYLRGPEINYGYTF
TRBV4-1,TRBJ2-1,CASSQDGARRFF
TRBV6-1,TRBJ2-1,CASSPTETGNEQFF